These T cell receptor beta chains were read from a single sample in a study of T cell responses to AZD1222 COVID-19 vaccine. Only in-frame clones appear in the TCRdb table, and some are missing; sequencing was by immunoSEQ multiplex PCR. The data hold 150,000 to 200,000 clones, with 85% to 95% observed a single time. The specimen was peripheral blood, collected on day 0 of AZD1222 vaccination. The receptors here all came from an adult in good health. Both conserved end residues are trimmed from each CDR3. A D gene is named only where the DNA matches it firmly.

D gene	J gene	V gene	CDR3 protein
.	TRBJ2-5	TRBV9	ASSVEPGLETQY
TRBD2	TRBJ2-7	TRBV6-5	ASTRGGAYEQY
.	TRBJ2-1	TRBV29-1	SGGPGEMYNEQF
TRBD1	TRBJ2-5	TRBV19	ASSMGTGMSGGTQY
.	TRBJ1-2	TRBV2	ASSGAGADGYT
.	TRBJ1-5	TRBV19	ASGGGDNQPQH
.	TRBJ1-1	TRBV25-1	ASSPAWGTEAF
.	TRBJ2-7	TRBV30	AWTEGASSYEQY
.	TRBJ1-1	TRBV18	ASSVGGEAF
.	TRBJ2-7	TRBV29-1	SVETVGYEQY
TRBD2	TRBJ2-1	TRBV6-5	ASSFLAGVDNEQF
TRBD1	TRBJ1-6	TRBV5-1	ASGQGNSPLH
.	TRBJ2-7	TRBV12-3/TRBV12-4	ASSPTGSEQY
TRBD2	TRBJ2-7	TRBV9	ASSVGGSGMGYEQY
.	TRBJ1-4	TRBV18	ASSPAGDREKLF
.	TRBJ1-2	TRBV27	ASSLGGPWGDGYT
.	TRBJ1-1	TRBV9	ASSLQGRTEAF
.	TRBJ1-2	TRBV5-4	ASSTTEYGYT
.	TRBJ2-2	TRBV12-3/TRBV12-4	ASTDVGFGELF
.	TRBJ1-2	TRBV29-1	SVERQPNYGYT
.	TRBJ1-2	TRBV6-2/TRBV6-3	ASSPPARANYGYT
TRBD2	TRBJ2-2	TRBV7-3	ASTRTSGANTGELF
.	TRBJ2-7	TRBV9	ASSSVGGASDEQY
TRBD1	TRBJ1-1	TRBV27	ASSLRQGITEAF
.	TRBJ1-4	TRBV6-1	ASSENKPRVPF
TRBD2	TRBJ2-1	TRBV24-1	ATSDLSSGSFEQF
.	TRBJ2-1	TRBV27	ASSLDRSMVEIGSEQF
TRBD1	TRBJ1-2	TRBV7-2	ASSLTGGDGYT
.	TRBJ1-2	TRBV5-1	ASSLGQLNYGYT
.	TRBJ2-5	TRBV11-3	ASSPRDTETQY
.	TRBJ1-5	TRBV3-1/TRBV3-2	ASSQGGDRAQH
.	TRBJ1-1	TRBV5-1	ASSLRRLNTEAF
.	TRBJ1-3	TRBV14	ASSQSGNTIY
TRBD1	TRBJ2-1	TRBV19	ASSAQGAGGNEQF
.	TRBJ2-7	TRBV7-9	ASSLGAKASYEQY
TRBD1	TRBJ2-7	TRBV5-6	ASSFVSGGEQY
.	TRBJ2-2	TRBV5-1	ASSWTDTGELF
.	TRBJ2-1	TRBV5-4	ASSQKRSSSYNEQF
.	TRBJ2-1	TRBV27	ASGLLGSNEQF
.	TRBJ1-1	TRBV2	ASSEVWEGPAF
.	TRBJ1-5	TRBV19	ASSIYEGSNQPQH
.	TRBJ2-7	TRBV27	ASSLGWSYEQY
.	TRBJ1-4	TRBV6-1	ASSEVGGGNEKLF
.	TRBJ2-2	TRBV10-1	ASSGWENQNTGELF